This T cell receptor (beta chain) was captured in a study of graft-versus-host responses after intestinal transplantation. In the study overall: Those transplanted obtained multivisceral, liver-intestinal, or isolated intestinal grafts. Every recipient had anti-thymocyte globulin induction and two to four years of tacrolimus plus steroids.

Repertoires were generated with immunoSEQ multiplex PCR, while TCRdb's copy carries only in-frame clones and drops some. The sample lists approximately 9,300 clones; 25% to 30% were seen once. Deletions cut 3 bases from V and 4 bases from J, with 13 bases between. Germline V gene sequence: CDR1 MNHEY, CDR2 SVGAGI. This CDR3 is built from 15 residues. Whole-study findings and limits: Levels of circulating GvH clones at their peak were associated with early post-transplant HvG declines.

Sorted after the reaction were proliferating CFSE-low CD3+CD4+ and CD3+CD8+ responders. Sequenced material: alloreactive CD4+ T cells from a mixed lymphocyte reaction culture, taken before intestinal transplant. Described subset: CFSE-low proliferating T cells sorted from roughly six-day pre-transplant mixed lymphocyte reaction (GvH or HvG direction). This chain links TRBV6-5 with TRBJ2-1; D is possibly TRBD1 or TRBD2 (5 bases each). The clonotype was recovered from a human patient who received an intestinal transplant. The DNA of the CDR3 is TGTGCCAGCAGTTATGGGGGAGTACCATACAATGAGCAGTTCTTC. Translating gives CASSYGGVPYNEQFF.